The rows below give T cell receptor beta chains drawn from one sample of a study of cytomegalovirus exposure and HLA in healthy donors. Measured with immunoSEQ multiplex PCR; TCRdb has only the in-frame clones, and not every one. Counted here are 150,000 to 200,000 clones, 75% occurring once; the ten biggest clones make up around 4.7%. The sequencing sample was made of PBMCs. These receptors were taken from a male donor in good health and CMV-seronegative. The CDR3 runs from the conserved cysteine through the conserved F or W. D genes are given only for firm matches. Size tells how often a clone was seen (once, few, many) or the class of an expanded clone, and some rows leave it out.

clone_size	d_call	v_call	j_call	cdr3_aa	cdr3_nt
-	TRBD1	TRBV5-1	TRBJ2-3	CASSPGQGTDTQYF	TGCGCCAGCAGCCCGGGACAGGGAACAGATACGCAGTATTTT
-	-	TRBV14	TRBJ1-2	CASSQDQSHGYTF	TGTGCCAGCAGCCAAGATCAGTCTCATGGCTACACCTTC
-	TRBD1	TRBV28	TRBJ1-4	CASSLNRGWFF	TGTGCCAGCAGTTTAAACAGGGGTTGGTTTTTT
-	TRBD2	TRBV9	TRBJ2-1	CASSAPAGGTYNEQFF	TGTGCCAGCAGCGCCCCAGCGGGGGGAACCTACAATGAGCAGTTCTTC
-	-	TRBV19	TRBJ1-1	CASSDRQNTEAFF	TGTGCCAGTAGTGATCGACAGAACACTGAAGCTTTCTTT
-	-	TRBV11-1	TRBJ2-5	CASSPSGETQYF	TGTGCCAGCAGCCCAAGCGGGGAGACCCAGTACTTC
-	-	TRBV15	TRBJ1-2	CATSRDRGQGLVYTF	TGTGCCACCAGCAGAGATAGGGGCCAGGGACTTGTCTACACCTTC
once	-	TRBV6-5	TRBJ2-5	CASSLVSTLRAQYF	TGTGCCAGCAGCCTAGTTTCGACCCTCCGGGCCCAGTACTTC
-	-	TRBV7-3	TRBJ1-2	CASSLSEDYGYTF	TGTGCCAGCAGCTTAAGCGAAGACTATGGCTACACCTTC
-	-	TRBV7-7	TRBJ1-4	CASSRGTNEKLFF	TGTGCCAGCAGCCGGGGAACTAATGAAAAACTGTTTTTT
-	TRBD1	TRBV18	TRBJ2-5	CASSRTGVEETQYF	TGTGCCAGCTCGCGGACAGGAGTAGAGGAGACCCAGTACTTC
-	-	TRBV7-9	TRBJ2-7	CASSSYQGDEQYF	TGTGCCAGCAGCTCCTACCAAGGGGACGAGCAGTACTTC
once	-	TRBV7-9	TRBJ2-7	CASSVAPGLHLCEQYF	TGTGCCAGCAGCGTGGCCCCGGGGTTGCATCTTTGCGAGCAGTACTTC
-	TRBD1	TRBV5-6	TRBJ2-5	CASGNTGVETQYF	TGTGCCAGCGGCAATACAGGGGTAGAGACCCAGTACTTC
-	-	TRBV7-2	TRBJ2-7	CASSLTQGHEQYF	TGTGCCAGCAGCTTAACCCAGGGTCACGAGCAGTACTTC
-	TRBD2	TRBV6-4	TRBJ2-1	CASSGPSTSGASYNEQFF	TGTGCCAGCAGTGGCCCCTCTACTAGCGGGGCTTCCTACAATGAGCAGTTCTTC
-	-	TRBV23-1	TRBJ2-4	CASSQSEGRPNIQYF	TGCGCCAGCAGTCAATCGGAGGGCAGGCCAAACATTCAGTACTTC
-	TRBD2	TRBV15	TRBJ2-1	CATSRDGLAGGREQFF	TGTGCCACCAGCAGAGATGGCCTAGCGGGGGGTCGTGAGCAGTTCTTC
-	TRBD1	TRBV11-2	TRBJ2-5	CASSETGTAQETQYF	TGTGCCAGCAGCGAAACAGGGACAGCTCAAGAGACCCAGTACTTC
-	-	TRBV6-1	TRBJ1-5	CASSGRQANQPQHF	TGTGCCAGCAGTGGCCGACAGGCCAATCAGCCCCAGCATTTT
few	TRBD1	TRBV28	TRBJ2-1	CASVGQGSSYNEQFF	TGTGCCAGCGTAGGACAGGGGAGCTCCTACAATGAGCAGTTCTTC
-	-	TRBV30	TRBJ2-3	CAWLIPGSDTQYF	TGTGCCTGGCTAATCCCAGGGTCAGATACGCAGTATTTT
few	-	TRBV27	TRBJ2-7	CASSLSGSDYEQYF	TGTGCCAGCAGTCTCAGCGGGTCCGACTACGAGCAGTACTTC
-	-	TRBV28	TRBJ1-1	CASSLSGGLHTSHTEAFF	TGTGCCAGCAGTTTATCGGGGGGGCTCCACACCTCACACACTGAAGCTTTCTTT